Sequencing of this T cell receptor (beta chain) was carried out in a study of response to subunit inactivated influenza vaccine. General study results and limits: Authors suggested each seasonal influenza vaccination recruits few new T cells.

This clonotype appeared a few times. Its specificity is unknown. The V and J ends lost 5 bases and 1 base respectively, with 11 bases between them. The CDR3 loop spans 14 amino acids. CDR1 is ENHRY and CDR2 is SYGVKD in the germline V gene. TCRdb re-derived calls from the RT-PCR reads in MiXCR, one entry per CDR3 protein. Altogether hundreds of thousands of distinct CDR3 sequences are present, more than 15% being singletons, with the ten largest covering around 10%. The chain is built from TRBV10-3 and TRBJ2-5; D possibly uses TRBD1 or TRBD2 (5 bases each). The clonotype was recovered from a man in his forties or fifties who received an inactivated influenza vaccine. The sequences come from PBMCs from blood, collected 11 to 12 days after vaccination. The CDR3 coding sequence is TGTGCCATCAGTTCGGGACCCCGCCAAGAGACCCAGTACTTC. Protein: CAISSGPRQETQYF.